The 3 T cell receptor beta chains presented below share a single source sample, sequenced in a study of response to subunit inactivated influenza vaccine. MiXCR was run by TCRdb on the RT-PCR reads, yielding one entry per CDR3 protein. This table holds 170,000 or so distinct CDR3 sequences, around 10% found once. Sequenced here: CD8+ T cells sorted from PBMCs, sampled around 25 months after vaccination. Every receptor here comes from a man between 50 and 69 years old who received an inactivated influenza vaccine.

This chain uses TRBV3-1 with TRBJ2-1; maybe TRBD2 (5 bases). V was trimmed by 0 bases and J by 7 bases, leaving 16 bases between them. This CDR3 region has 16 residues. CDR1 and CDR2 (germline): LGHDT, YNNKEL (reference sequence). This CDR3 is CASSQDGLSSGNEQFF. CDR3 bases: TGTGCCAGCAGCCAAGATGGCCTATCATCGGGGAATGAGCAGTTCTTC.

This chain links TRBV4-1 with TRBJ2-7, with TRBD1 matching 9 bases. V lost 8 bases to trimming and J lost 1 base; unmatched junction nucleotides: 9. The CDR3 sequence is 15 residues long. Germline CDR1 is MGHRA and CDR2 is YSYEKL. The CDR3 DNA reads TGCGCCAGCTCTCGAGGACAGGGGATATCCTACGAGCAGTACTTC. As protein: CASSRGQGISYEQYF.

This clonotype was seen a handful of times. This sequence joins TRBV24-1 and TRBJ2-3; D tentatively fits TRBD1 or TRBD2 (5 bases each). V gave up 3 bases and J gave up 3 bases, with 15 bases separating them. The V gene's germline CDR1 is KGHDR and CDR2 SFDVKD. The CDR3 is 16 residues long. The CDR3 sequence: CATSDLRGWATDTQYF. CDR3 nucleotides: TGTGCCACCAGTGATCTGAGGGGATGGGCGACAGATACGCAGTATTTT.